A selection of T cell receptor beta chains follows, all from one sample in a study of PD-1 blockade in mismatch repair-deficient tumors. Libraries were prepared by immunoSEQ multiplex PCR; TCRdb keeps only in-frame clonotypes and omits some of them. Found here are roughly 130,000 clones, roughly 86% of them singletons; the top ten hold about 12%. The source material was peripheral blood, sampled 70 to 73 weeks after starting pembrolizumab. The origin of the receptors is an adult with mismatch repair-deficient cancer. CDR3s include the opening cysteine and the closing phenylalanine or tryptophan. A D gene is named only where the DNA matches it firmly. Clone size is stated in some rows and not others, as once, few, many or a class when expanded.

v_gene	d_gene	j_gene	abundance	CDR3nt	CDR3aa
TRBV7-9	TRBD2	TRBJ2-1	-	TGTGCCAGCAGCTTAGGACTAGCGGGAGGGTCCTTATACAATGAGCAGTTCTTC	CASSLGLAGGSLYNEQFF
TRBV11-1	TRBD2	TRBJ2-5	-	TGTGCCAGCAGCTTAGCGCACCGTCTAGCGGGAGGAGAGACCCAGTACTTC	CASSLAHRLAGGETQYF
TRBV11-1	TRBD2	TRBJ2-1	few	TGTGCCAGCAGCCAGGTGGGGGGACTAGCATACGAGCAGTTCTTC	CASSQVGGLAYEQFF
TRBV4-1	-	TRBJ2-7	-	TGCGCCAGCAGCCTGGGGGGGCAAACCGAGCAGTACTTC	CASSLGGQTEQYF
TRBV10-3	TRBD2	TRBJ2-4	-	TGTGCCATCAGTGAAGGGGTAGCGGGAGTGGGGAACATTCAGTACTTC	CAISEGVAGVGNIQYF
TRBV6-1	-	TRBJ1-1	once	TGTGCCAACCGCCCTCATCGGGTTGGCACTGAAGCTTTCTTT	CANRPHRVGTEAFF
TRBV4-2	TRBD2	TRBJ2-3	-	TGTGCCAGCAGCCACCCACTAGCGGGAGTCCCAGATACGCAGTATTTT	CASSHPLAGVPDTQYF
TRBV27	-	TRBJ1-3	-	TGTGCCAGCAGTTTAACAGGCTCGAGTGGAAACACCATATATTTT	CASSLTGSSGNTIYF
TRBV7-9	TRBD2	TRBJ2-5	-	TGTGCCAGCAGCCCAACAGCGCTAGCGGGAAGAGAGACCCAGTACTTC	CASSPTALAGRETQYF
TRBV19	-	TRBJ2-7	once	TGTGCCAGTAGTACTGGCGCGGACTCCGCCGCGTACGAGCAGTACTTC	CASSTGADSAAYEQYF
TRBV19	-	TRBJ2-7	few	TGTGCCAGTAGTATAGGTCCATCACTACGCGAGCAGTACTTC	CASSIGPSLREQYF
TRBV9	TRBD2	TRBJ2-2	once	TGTGCCAGCGGACGTAGCGGGAGAAATACCGGGGAGCTGTTTTTT	CASGRSGRNTGELFF
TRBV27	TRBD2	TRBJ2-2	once	TGTGCCAGCAGTGAACTTGGACTAGTCGGTAACACCGGGGAGCTGTTTTTT	CASSELGLVGNTGELFF
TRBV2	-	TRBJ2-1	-	TGTGCCAGCAGGGGACTGGCATATGAGCAGTTCTTC	CASRGLAYEQFF
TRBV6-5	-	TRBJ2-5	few	TGTGCCAGCAGTCTTGACCGGGAGACCCAGTACTTC	CASSLDRETQYF
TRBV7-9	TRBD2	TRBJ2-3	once	TGTGCCAGCAGCCCCCCGACAGGAGCTAGCGGGAGGGCCCCAGATACGCAGTATTTT	CASSPPTGASGRAPDTQYF
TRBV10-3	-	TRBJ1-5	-	TGTGCCATCAGTGATGTTGGGAATCAGCCCCAGCATTTT	CAISDVGNQPQHF
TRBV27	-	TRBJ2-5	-	TGTGCCAGCAGTTTATCGGGACTGGAGACCCAGTACTTC	CASSLSGLETQYF
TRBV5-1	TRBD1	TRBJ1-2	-	TGCGCCAGCAGTCCCGGACAGGGTACCTATGGCTACACCTTC	CASSPGQGTYGYTF
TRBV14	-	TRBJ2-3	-	TGTGCCAGCAGCCAAGAAGCAGGGAGCACAGATACGCAGTATTTT	CASSQEAGSTDTQYF
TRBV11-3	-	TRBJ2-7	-	TGTGCCAGCAGCTTAGATCGGGATCGGAACGAGCAGTACTTC	CASSLDRDRNEQYF
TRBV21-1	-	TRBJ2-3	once	TGTGCCAGCAGCAAAAAGGATCGACAAGACCCCACAGATACGCAGTATTTT	CASSKKDRQDPTDTQYF
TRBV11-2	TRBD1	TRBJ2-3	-	TGTGCCAGCAGCCCTCGGACAGGGGCAAAAGATACGCAGTATTTT	CASSPRTGAKDTQYF
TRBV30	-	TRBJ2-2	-	TGTGCCTGGAGTGTACTTTGGGTTAGGAGGAACACCGGGGAGCTGTTTTTT	CAWSVLWVRRNTGELFF
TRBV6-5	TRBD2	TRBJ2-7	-	TGTGCCAGCAGACTGGGACTAGCGGGATCCTACGAGCAGTACTTC	CASRLGLAGSYEQYF
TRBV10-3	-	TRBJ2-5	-	TGTGCCATCAGTGTACGGGGTGGAGAGACCCAGTACTTC	CAISVRGGETQYF
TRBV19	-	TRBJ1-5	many	TGTGCCAGTAGTATGCAGGCGGATCAGCCCCAGCATTTT	CASSMQADQPQHF
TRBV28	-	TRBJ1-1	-	TGTGCCAGCAGTTTAAGGCAGGGTCGAGGGGACACTGAAGCTTTCTTT	CASSLRQGRGDTEAFF
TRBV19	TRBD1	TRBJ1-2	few	TGTGCCAGTAGATCAGGGGGCGACTATGGCTACACCTTC	CASRSGGDYGYTF
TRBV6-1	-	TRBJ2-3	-	TGTGCCAGCAGTCAGGGGCCCGGCACAGATACGCAGTATTTT	CASSQGPGTDTQYF
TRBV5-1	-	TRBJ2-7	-	TGCGCCAGCACCCTAGGCGAGGACTACGAGCAGTACTTC	CASTLGEDYEQYF
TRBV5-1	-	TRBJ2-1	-	TGCGCCAGCAGCTTGAGTTCAACTTACAATGAGCAGTTCTTC	CASSLSSTYNEQFF
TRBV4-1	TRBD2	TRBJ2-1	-	TGCGCCAGCAGCCAAGATTCTAGCGGATTCTACAATGAGCAGTTCTTC	CASSQDSSGFYNEQFF
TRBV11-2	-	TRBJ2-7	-	TGTGCCAGCAGCTTAGCCGGGACTGGTAAATACGAGCAGTACTTC	CASSLAGTGKYEQYF
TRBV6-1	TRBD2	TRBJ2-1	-	TGTGCCAGCAGTGAACTAGCGGGAGGTATCAATGAGCAGTTCTTC	CASSELAGGINEQFF
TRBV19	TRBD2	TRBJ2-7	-	TGTGCCAGTAGTAGGACTAGCGGGCACGAGCAGTACTTC	CASSRTSGHEQYF
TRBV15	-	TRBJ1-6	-	TGTGCCACCAGCAGAGTCGGGGGGCAAACACCCCTCCACTTT	CATSRVGGQTPLHF
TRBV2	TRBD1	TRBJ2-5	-	TGTGCCAGCAGTCAAAACAGGGGTGGGCAAGAGACCCAGTACTTC	CASSQNRGGQETQYF
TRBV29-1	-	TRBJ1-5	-	TGCAGCGTACTAGACAGAAGTAGCAATCAGCCCCAGCATTTT	CSVLDRSSNQPQHF
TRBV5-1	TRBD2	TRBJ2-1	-	TGCGCCAGCAGCTTGGTGTCGGGACTAGCGGGAGTTGAGCAGTTCTTC	CASSLVSGLAGVEQFF
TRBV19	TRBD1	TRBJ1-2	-	TGTGCCAGTAGTATACGACAGGGGGATTATGGCTACACCTTC	CASSIRQGDYGYTF
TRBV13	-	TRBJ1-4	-	TGTGCCAGCAGCAACCGGGAGTTCATTAATGAAAAACTGTTTTTT	CASSNREFINEKLFF
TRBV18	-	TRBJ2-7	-	TGTGCCAGCTCACCAAGCGAAGCAGACGAGCAGTACTTC	CASSPSEADEQYF
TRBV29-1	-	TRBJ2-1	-	TGCAGCGTTGGCCAGGGGAGGATCAATGAGCAGTTCTTC	CSVGQGRINEQFF